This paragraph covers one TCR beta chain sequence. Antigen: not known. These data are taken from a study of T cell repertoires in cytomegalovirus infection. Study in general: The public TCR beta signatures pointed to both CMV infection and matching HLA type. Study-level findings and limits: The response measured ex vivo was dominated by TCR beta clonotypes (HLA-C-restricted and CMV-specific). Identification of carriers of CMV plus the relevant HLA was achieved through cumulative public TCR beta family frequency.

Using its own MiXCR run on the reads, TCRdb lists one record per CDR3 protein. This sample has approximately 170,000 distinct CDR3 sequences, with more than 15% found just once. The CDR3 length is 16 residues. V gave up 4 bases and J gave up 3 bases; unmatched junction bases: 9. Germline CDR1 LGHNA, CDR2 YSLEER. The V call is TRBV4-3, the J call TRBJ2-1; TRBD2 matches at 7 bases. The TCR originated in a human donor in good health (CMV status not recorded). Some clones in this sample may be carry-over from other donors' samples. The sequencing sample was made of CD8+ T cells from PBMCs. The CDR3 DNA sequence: TGCGCCAGCAGCCTTTTAGCGGGTGTGATCTACAATGAGCAGTTCTTC. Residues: CASSLLAGVIYNEQFF.